This TCR beta chain originates from a study of T-cell reconstitution after alpha-beta-depleted transplantation in children. Molecular barcoding with unique molecular identifiers was used for the TCRbeta library. MiXCR, run by TCRdb on the PCR reads, gives a single entry per CDR3 protein. The sample lists around 240,000 distinct CDR3 sequences, 9.7% occurring once. This clonotype was detected many times. The CDR3 is made up of 14 amino acids. CDR1 and CDR2 from the germline V gene are MNHNS and SASEGT. V was trimmed by 11 bases and J by 6 bases, leaving 17 bases between them. This rearrangement joins TRBV6-1 to TRBJ1-6; no clear D gene. Sequencing was performed on PBMCs from the stem cell graft donor, taken from the stem cell graft. The clonotype comes from a human donor who donated a stem cell graft to a child with SCID. The DNA of the CDR3 is TGTGCCGTCGGAATTAGGGAGGGTAATTCACCCCTCCACTTT. Translating it yields CAVGIREGNSPLHF.